This TCR beta chain came from a study of T cell responses to AZD1222 COVID-19 vaccine. The method was immunoSEQ multiplex PCR; TCRdb's version includes in-frame clones alone and lacks a portion of them. The sample includes around 130,000 clones, roughly nine tenths of them seen just once. Trimming took 0 bases from V and 4 from J, leaving 10 bases between them. The CDR3 sequence is 15 residues long. Germline CDR1 and CDR2: SGHKS and YYEKEE (reference sequence). The gene calls are TRBV5-5 and TRBJ1-4, with D perhaps TRBD1 (5 bases). This specimen was peripheral blood, taken 28 days after the second dose of the MenACWY control vaccine. The receptor was isolated from an adult who received the MenACWY meningococcal vaccine as a control. In DNA form, the CDR3 reads TGTGCCAGCAGCTTGGGGGACGGCGGTAATGAAAAACTGTTTTTT. Translated: CASSLGDGGNEKLFF.